This T cell receptor (beta chain) came from a study of regulatory T cells in long-lasting Graves disease. According to the study, TCR beta libraries were built with iRepertoire HTBI primers and CDR3-region Arm-PCR. TCRdb recomputed calls from the multiplex PCR reads with MiXCR, one row per CDR3 protein. The sample holds 350,000 to 450,000 distinct CDR3 sequences; around a fifth are singletons and the top ten take approximately 14%. The germline V gene has CDR1 LGHNA and CDR2 YNFKEQ. The germline V and J ends were trimmed by 3 bases and 1 base, with 13 bases remaining between them. The CDR3 has 15 residues. This clonotype was picked up many times. Stated time point: persistent/refractory GD, antithyroid drugs over 5 years with positive TRAb. Researchers made the TCR library from RNA that was extracted from PBMCs.

This sequence was found in a female donor with Graves disease. The material sequenced was peripheral blood mononuclear cells (PBMCs), taken when the disease was refractory, from a patient treated with antithyroid drugs. The chain couples TRBV4-2 to TRBJ2-7; D call uncertain. The chain's CDR3 is CASSQVGGVSYEQYF. The DNA for the CDR3 is TGTGCCAGCAGCCAGGTGGGTGGGGTGTCCTACGAGCAGTACTTC.